This T cell receptor beta chain was sequenced for a study of Tregs in tolerant kidney transplant recipients. Study-level background: Mixed chimerism was transient after nonmyeloablative marrow transplants from related graft donors.

This clone occurred a few times. Its antigen remains unknown. V gave up 2 bases and J gave up 4 bases; unmatched junction bases: 4. Germline-derived CDR1 and CDR2 are SGHAT and FQNNGV. This CDR3 comprises 14 residues. Some clones are missing from TCRdb's copy, which holds only in-frame ones; the method was immunoSEQ multiplex PCR. The table records about 110,000 clones, around 91% of them present only once. Study results and limitations: Antigen-driven expansion was suggested because donor-specific Tregs expanded more than all Tregs in tolerant patients. This study did not directly address biological reproducibility.

CD4+CD25+CD127- Tregs, CD4+CD25- non-Tregs, CD4 and CD8 cells were sorted. This chain links TRBV11-2 with TRBJ2-7, with TRBD2 identical over 8 bases. The receptor was isolated from a human donor who received a combined kidney and bone marrow transplant. Here the sequenced sample was CD4+ T cells from blood, taken before the transplant. Written as DNA, the CDR3 is TGTGCCAGCAGCTTATATAGCGGGACTTACGAGCAGTACTTC. Translation gives CASSLYSGTYEQYF. Full variable domain (outside the CDR3, taken from reference TRBV11-2 and TRBJ2-7): EAGVAQSPRYKIIEKRQSVAFWCNPISGHATLYWYQQILGQGPKLLIQFQNNGVVDDSQLPKDRFSAERLKGVDSTLKIQPAKLEDSAVYLCASSLYSGTYEQYFGPGTRLTVT.